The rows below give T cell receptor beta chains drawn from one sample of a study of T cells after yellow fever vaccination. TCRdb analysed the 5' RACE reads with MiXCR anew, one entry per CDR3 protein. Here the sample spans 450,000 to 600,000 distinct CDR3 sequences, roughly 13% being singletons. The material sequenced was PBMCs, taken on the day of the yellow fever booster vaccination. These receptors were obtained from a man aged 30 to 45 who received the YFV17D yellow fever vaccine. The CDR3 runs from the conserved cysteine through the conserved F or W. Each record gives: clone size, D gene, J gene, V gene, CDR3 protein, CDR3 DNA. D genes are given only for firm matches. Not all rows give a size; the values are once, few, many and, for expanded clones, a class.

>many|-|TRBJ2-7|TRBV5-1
CASSFPGTYEQYF
TGCGCCAGCAGCTTCCCAGGGACCTACGAGCAGTACTTC
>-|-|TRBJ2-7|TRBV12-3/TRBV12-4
CASSHNPGAYEQYF
TGTGCCAGCAGTCACAACCCGGGCGCCTACGAGCAGTACTTC
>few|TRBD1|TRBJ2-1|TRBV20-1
CSGKGSGTGNYNEQFF
TGCAGCGGAAAAGGGTCTGGGACAGGGAATTACAATGAGCAGTTCTTC
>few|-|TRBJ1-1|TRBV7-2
CASSLQGRTEAFF
TGTGCCAGCAGCTTACAGGGGAGAACTGAAGCTTTCTTT
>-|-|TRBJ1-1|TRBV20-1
CSASRQAQDEAFF
TGCAGTGCCTCCCGACAGGCGCAGGATGAAGCTTTCTTT
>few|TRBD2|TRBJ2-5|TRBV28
CASLPLGLAGGGTQYF
TGTGCCAGCCTCCCCCTGGGACTAGCGGGAGGGGGGACCCAGTACTTC
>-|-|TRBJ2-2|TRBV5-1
CASSLESSPGELFF
TGCGCCAGCAGCTTGGAGAGTAGTCCCGGGGAGCTGTTTTTT
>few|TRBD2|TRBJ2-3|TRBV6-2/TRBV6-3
CAGALAGGGPTDTQYF
TGTGCCGGGGCGTTAGCGGGAGGAGGGCCCACAGATACGCAGTATTTT
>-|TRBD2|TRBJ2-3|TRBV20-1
CSAYAGGSTDTQYF
TGCAGTGCATACGCGGGGGGAAGCACAGATACGCAGTATTTT
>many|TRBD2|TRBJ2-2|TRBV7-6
CASRRAGGPIGELFF
TGTGCCAGCAGACGAGCGGGAGGGCCGATCGGGGAGCTGTTTTTT
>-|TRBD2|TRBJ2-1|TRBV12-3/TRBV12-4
CASTVGTSGRFEQFF
TGTGCCAGCACGGTGGGGACTAGCGGGAGATTTGAGCAGTTCTTC
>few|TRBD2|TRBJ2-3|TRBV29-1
CSVSAGTSATDTQYF
TGCAGCGTTTCGGCAGGGACTAGCGCAACAGATACGCAGTATTTT
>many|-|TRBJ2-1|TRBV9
CASSPIPGPYNEQFF
TGTGCCAGCAGCCCAATTCCGGGGCCCTACAATGAGCAGTTCTTC
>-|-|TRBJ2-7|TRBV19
CASKGVTGSSYEQYF
TGTGCCAGTAAGGGGGTAACGGGAAGCTCCTACGAGCAGTACTTC
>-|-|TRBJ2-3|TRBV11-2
CASRSTGINTQYF
TGTGCCAGCAGGTCCACCGGGATCAATACGCAGTATTTT
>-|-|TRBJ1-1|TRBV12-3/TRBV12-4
CASSLDYFGNTEAFF
TGTGCCAGCAGTTTAGATTACTTCGGGAACACTGAAGCTTTCTTT
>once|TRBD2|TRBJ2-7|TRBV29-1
CSVGLAGISYEQYF
TGCAGCGTTGGGCTAGCGGGTATCTCCTACGAGCAGTACTTC
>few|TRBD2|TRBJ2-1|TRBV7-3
CASSLGSSSGREQFF
TGTGCCAGCAGCTTAGGTTCTTCTAGCGGGCGCGAGCAGTTCTTC
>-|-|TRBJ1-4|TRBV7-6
CASSFVSGEKLFF
TGTGCCAGCAGCTTTGTAAGTGGCGAAAAACTGTTTTTT
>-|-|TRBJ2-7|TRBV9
CASSPGIQAYEQYF
TGTGCCAGCAGCCCCGGGATTCAAGCCTACGAGCAGTACTTC
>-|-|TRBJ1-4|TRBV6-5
CASSYRGFQEKLFF
TGTGCCAGCAGTTACAGGGGGTTTCAGGAAAAACTGTTTTTT
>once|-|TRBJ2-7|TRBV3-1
CASSPKGSEQYF
TGTGCCAGCAGCCCCAAGGGCTCCGAGCAGTACTTC
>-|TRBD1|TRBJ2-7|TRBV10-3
CAISESAGGMYEQYF
TGTGCCATCAGTGAGTCGGCAGGGGGTATGTACGAGCAGTACTTC
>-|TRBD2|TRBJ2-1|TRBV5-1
CASSEALAVINEQFF
TGCGCCAGCAGCGAAGCACTAGCGGTAATCAATGAGCAGTTCTTC
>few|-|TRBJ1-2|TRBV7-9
CASSIRDGLIYGYTF
TGTGCCAGCAGCATCCGGGACGGCCTAATCTATGGCTACACCTTC
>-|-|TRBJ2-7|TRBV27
CASSFSINREPHEQYF
TGTGCCAGCAGTTTCTCAATCAACAGGGAACCCCACGAGCAGTACTTC
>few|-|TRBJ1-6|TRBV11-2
CASSSTDRNSPLHF
TGTGCCAGCAGCTCGACAGATCGGAATTCACCCCTCCACTTT
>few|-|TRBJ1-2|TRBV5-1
CASSQRPGGDYGYTF
TGCGCCAGCAGCCAACGGCCGGGGGGCGACTATGGCTACACCTTC
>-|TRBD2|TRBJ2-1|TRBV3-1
CASRPTSTREGWNEQFF
TGTGCCAGCAGACCCACATCTACGCGGGAGGGGTGGAATGAGCAGTTCTTC
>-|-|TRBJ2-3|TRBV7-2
CASSLVVLGDTQYF
TGTGCCAGCAGCTTAGTTGTCCTAGGAGATACGCAGTATTTT
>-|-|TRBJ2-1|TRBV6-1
CASSPRGSTAGYNEQFF
TGTGCCAGCAGTCCCCGAGGATCTACTGCGGGGTACAATGAGCAGTTCTTC
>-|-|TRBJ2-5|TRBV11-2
CASSSVQYQTQYF
TGTGCCAGCAGCTCAGTACAGTATCAAACCCAGTACTTC
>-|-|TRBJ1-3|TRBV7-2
CASSLAAGTVSGNTIYF
TGTGCCAGCAGCTTAGCCGCCGGGACCGTCTCTGGAAACACCATATATTTT
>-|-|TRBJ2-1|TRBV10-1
CATPPENNEQFF
TGCGCCACCCCCCCGGAGAACAATGAGCAGTTCTTC
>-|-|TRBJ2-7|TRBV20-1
CSARVLSGGKPHEQYF
TGCAGTGCTAGAGTGTTGTCCGGCGGGAAACCACACGAGCAGTACTTC
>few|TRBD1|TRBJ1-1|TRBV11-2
CASSVRTGGYTEAFF
TGTGCCAGCAGCGTGAGGACAGGGGGCTACACTGAAGCTTTCTTT
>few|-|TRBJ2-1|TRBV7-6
CASSLEGRGVESSYNEQFF
TGTGCCAGCAGCTTAGAGGGTCGCGGGGTTGAGAGCTCCTACAATGAGCAGTTCTTC
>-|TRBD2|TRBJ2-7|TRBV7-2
CASSPRVVLASTYEQYF
TGTGCCAGCAGCCCTCGGGTGGTACTAGCGTCAACCTACGAGCAGTACTTC
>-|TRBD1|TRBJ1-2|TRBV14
CASSQADRPGYYGYTF
TGTGCCAGCAGCCAAGCGGACAGGCCGGGCTACTATGGCTACACCTTC
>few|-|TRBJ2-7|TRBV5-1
CASSFDSSSYEQYF
TGCGCCAGCAGCTTTGACTCCAGCTCCTACGAGCAGTACTTC
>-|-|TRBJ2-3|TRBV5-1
CASSSQGDRTDTQYF
TGCGCCAGCAGCTCACAGGGAGATAGGACAGATACGCAGTATTTT
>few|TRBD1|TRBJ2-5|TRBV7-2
CASSVGQSFGETQYF
TGTGCCAGCAGCGTGGGACAGAGCTTCGGAGAGACCCAGTACTTC
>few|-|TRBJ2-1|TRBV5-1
CASSPREGGGFEQFF
TGCGCCAGCAGCCCCCGGGAAGGCGGGGGCTTTGAGCAGTTCTTC
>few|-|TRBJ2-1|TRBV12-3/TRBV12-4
CASSSKPVYNEQFF
TGTGCCAGCAGTTCCAAGCCCGTCTACAATGAGCAGTTCTTC
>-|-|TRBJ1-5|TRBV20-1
CSASGTLNQPQHF
TGCAGTGCTTCCGGGACACTTAATCAGCCCCAGCATTTT
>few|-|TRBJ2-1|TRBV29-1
CSVLQVNYNEQFF
TGCAGCGTTCTTCAGGTAAACTACAATGAGCAGTTCTTC